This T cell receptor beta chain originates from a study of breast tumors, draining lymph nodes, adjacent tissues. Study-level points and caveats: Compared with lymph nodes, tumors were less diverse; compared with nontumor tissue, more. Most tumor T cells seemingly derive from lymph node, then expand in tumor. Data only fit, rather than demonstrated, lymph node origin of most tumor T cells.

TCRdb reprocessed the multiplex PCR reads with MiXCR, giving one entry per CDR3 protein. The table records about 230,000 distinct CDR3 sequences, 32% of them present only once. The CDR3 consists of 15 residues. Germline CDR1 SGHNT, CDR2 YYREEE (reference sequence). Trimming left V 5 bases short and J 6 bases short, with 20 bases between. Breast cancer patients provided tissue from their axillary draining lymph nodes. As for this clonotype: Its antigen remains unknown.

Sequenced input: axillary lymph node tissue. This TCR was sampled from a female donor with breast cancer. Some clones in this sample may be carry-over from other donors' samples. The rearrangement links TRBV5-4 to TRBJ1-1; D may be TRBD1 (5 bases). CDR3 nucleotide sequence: TGTGCCAGCAGTTTAGACCGGGCCAAGGGGCCTGAAGCTTTCTTT. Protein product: CASSLDRAKGPEAFF.